Reported below is one T cell receptor (beta chain). Its antigen is still unknown. The source of the sample is a study of T cells in localized non-small cell lung cancer. Findings and caveats of the study: Uninvolved adjacent lung had the highest recorded T cell clonality, with tumor below it. Sequence data derive from only one tumor region, so heterogeneity remains possible. In adjacent lung, a median about 52 of the top 100 tumor clones were found.

Repertoires were generated with immunoSEQ multiplex PCR, while TCRdb's copy carries only in-frame clones and drops some. The sample shows approximately 60,000 clones, under 90% of them seen only once. Deletions cut 1 base from V and 6 bases from J, with 10 bases between. The germline V gene has CDR1 SNHLY and CDR2 FYNNEI. This CDR3 comprises 14 residues. This sequence originates from a woman aged 35 to 69 with stage I lung adenocarcinoma. The chain recombines TRBV2 with TRBJ2-1, with D possibly matching TRBD1 (5 bases). The sample was peripheral blood, taken before any cancer treatment. CDR3 in DNA: TGTGCCAGCAGTGAAGGTGGGGCATTCAATGAGCAGTTCTTC. Its translation is CASSEGGAFNEQFF.